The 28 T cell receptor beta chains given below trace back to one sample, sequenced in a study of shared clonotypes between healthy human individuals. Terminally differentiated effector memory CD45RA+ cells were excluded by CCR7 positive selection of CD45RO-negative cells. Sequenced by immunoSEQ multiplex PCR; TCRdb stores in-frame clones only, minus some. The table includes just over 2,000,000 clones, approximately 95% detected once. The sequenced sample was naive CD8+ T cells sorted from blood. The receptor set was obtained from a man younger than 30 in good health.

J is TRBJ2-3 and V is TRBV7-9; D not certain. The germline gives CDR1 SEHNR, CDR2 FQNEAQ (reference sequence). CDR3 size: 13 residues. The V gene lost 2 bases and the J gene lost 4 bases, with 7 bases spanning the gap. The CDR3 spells CASSLLVSDTQYF. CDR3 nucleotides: TGTGCCAGCAGCTTACTGGTTTCAGATACGCAGTATTTT.

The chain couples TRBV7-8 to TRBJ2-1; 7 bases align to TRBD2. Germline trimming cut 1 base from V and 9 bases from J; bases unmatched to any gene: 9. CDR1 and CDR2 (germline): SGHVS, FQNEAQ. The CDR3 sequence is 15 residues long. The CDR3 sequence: CASSLEVGEGGEQFF. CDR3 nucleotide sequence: TGTGCCAGCAGCTTAGAAGTCGGGGAGGGCGGTGAGCAGTTCTTC.

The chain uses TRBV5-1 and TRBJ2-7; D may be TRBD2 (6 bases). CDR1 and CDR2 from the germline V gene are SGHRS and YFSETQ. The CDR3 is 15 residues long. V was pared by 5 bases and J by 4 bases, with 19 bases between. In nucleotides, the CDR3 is TGCGCCAGCAGATTAGACGGCGGGATGGGTTACGAGCAGTACTTC. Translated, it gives CASRLDGGMGYEQYF. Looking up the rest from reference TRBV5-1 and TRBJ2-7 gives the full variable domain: KAGVTQTPRYLIKTRGQQVTLSCSPISGHRSVSWYQQTPGQGLQFLFEYFSETQRNKGNFPGRFSGRQFSNSRSEMNVSTLELGDSALYLCASRLDGGMGYEQYFGPGTRLTVT.

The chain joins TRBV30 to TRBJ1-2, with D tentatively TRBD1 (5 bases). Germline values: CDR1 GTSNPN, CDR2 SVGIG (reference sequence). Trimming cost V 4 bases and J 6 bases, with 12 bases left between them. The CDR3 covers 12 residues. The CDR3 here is CAWNLGVDGYTF. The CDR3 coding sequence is TGTGCCTGGAATCTGGGGGTAGATGGCTACACCTTC.

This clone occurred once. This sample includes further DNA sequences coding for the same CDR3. CDR3 sequence: CASSLSTGSYEQYF. In nucleotides, the CDR3 is TGCGCCAGCAGCTTATCGACAGGGTCCTACGAGCAGTACTTC. The gene calls are TRBV5-1 and TRBJ2-7; 7 bases align to TRBD1. V lost 2 bases, J lost 1 base, and 3 bases stayed unmatched. The CDR3 has 14 residues. From germline, CDR1 is SGHRS and CDR2 YFSETQ.

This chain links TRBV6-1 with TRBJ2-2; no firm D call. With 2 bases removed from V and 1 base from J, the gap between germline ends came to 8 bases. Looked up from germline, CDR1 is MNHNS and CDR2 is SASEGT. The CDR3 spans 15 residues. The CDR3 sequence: CASSEPEMNTGELFF. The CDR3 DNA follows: TGTGCCAGCAGTGAACCGGAAATGAACACCGGGGAGCTGTTTTTT.

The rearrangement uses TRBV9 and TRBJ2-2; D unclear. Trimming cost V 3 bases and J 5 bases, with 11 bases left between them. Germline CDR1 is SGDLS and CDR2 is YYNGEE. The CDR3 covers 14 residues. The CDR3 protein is CASSDPAGTGELFF. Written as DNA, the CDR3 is TGTGCCAGCAGCGACCCCGCCGGGACCGGGGAGCTGTTTTTT.

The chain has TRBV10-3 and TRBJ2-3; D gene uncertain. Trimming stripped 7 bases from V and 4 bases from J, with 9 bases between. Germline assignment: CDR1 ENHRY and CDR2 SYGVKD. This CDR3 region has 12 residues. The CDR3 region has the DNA TGTGCCATCAACAGTGCCGCAGATACGCAGTATTTT. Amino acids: CAINSAADTQYF.

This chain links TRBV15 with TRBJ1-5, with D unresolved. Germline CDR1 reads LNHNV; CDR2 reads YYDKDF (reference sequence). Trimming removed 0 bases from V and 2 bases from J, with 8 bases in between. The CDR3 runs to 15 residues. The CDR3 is CATSRDLEGNQPQHF. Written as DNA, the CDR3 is TGTGCCACCAGCAGAGACCTTGAGGGCAATCAGCCCCAGCATTTT.

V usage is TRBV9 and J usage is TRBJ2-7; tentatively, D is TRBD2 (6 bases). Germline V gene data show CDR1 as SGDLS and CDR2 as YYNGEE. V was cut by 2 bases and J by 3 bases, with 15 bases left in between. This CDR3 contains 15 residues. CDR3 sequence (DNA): TGTGCCAGCAGCGTTTTTAGCGGAGGGCACTACGAGCAGTACTTC. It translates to CASSVFSGGHYEQYF.

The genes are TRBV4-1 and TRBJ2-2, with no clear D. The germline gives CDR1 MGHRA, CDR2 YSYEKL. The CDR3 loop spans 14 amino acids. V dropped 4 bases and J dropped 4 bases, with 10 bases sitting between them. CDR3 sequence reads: CASSLGIFTGELFF. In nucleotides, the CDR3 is TGCGCCAGCAGCCTAGGGATTTTCACCGGGGAGCTGTTTTTT.

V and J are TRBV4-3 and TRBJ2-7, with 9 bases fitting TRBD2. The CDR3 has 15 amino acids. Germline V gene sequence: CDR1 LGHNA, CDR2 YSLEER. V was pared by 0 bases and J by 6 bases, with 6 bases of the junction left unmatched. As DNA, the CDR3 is TGCGCCAGCAGCCAAGACGAAGCGGGAGGCGGCGAGCAGTACTTC. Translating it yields CASSQDEAGGGEQYF.

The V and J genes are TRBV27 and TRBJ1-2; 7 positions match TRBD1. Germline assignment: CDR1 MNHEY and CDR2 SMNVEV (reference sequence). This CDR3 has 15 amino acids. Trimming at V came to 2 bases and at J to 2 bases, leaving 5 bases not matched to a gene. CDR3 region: CASSLRGLGNYGYTF. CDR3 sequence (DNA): TGTGCCAGCAGTTTAAGGGGGCTAGGGAACTATGGCTACACCTTC.

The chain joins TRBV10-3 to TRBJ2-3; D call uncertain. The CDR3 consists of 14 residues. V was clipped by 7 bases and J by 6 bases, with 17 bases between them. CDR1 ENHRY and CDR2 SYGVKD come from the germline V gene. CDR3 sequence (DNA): TGTGCCATCAAGGTTCCCGAGCGCCAGGATACGCAGTATTTT. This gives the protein CAIKVPERQDTQYF.

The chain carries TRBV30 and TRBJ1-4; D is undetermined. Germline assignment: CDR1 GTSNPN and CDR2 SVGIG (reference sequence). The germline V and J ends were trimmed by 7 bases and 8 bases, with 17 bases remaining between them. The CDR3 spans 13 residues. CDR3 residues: CASPTGAGEKLFF. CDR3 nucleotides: TGTGCCTCGCCCACGGGCGCTGGGGAAAAACTGTTTTTT.

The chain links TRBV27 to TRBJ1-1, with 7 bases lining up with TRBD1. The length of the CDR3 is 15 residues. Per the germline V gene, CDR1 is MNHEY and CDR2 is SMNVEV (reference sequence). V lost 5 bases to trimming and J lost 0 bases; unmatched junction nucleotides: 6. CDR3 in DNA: TGTGCCAGCAGTCAAAGGGGGCCAATGAACACTGAAGCTTTCTTT. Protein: CASSQRGPMNTEAFF.

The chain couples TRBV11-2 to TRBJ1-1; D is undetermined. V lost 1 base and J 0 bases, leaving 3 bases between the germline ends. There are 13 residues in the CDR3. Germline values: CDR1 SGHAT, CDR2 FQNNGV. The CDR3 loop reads CASSLAMNTEAFF. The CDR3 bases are TGTGCCAGCAGCTTAGCTATGAACACTGAAGCTTTCTTT.

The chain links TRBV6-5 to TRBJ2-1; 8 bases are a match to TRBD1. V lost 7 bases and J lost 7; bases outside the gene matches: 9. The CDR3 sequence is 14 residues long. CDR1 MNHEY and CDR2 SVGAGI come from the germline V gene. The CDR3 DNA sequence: TGTGCCAGCACCCCGGACAGGGCGCGGAATGAGCAGTTCTTC. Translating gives CASTPDRARNEQFF.

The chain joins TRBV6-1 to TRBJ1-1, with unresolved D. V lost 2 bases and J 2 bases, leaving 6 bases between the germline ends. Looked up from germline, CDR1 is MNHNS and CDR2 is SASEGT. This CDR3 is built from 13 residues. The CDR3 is CASSEYENTEAFF. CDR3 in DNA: TGTGCCAGCAGTGAATATGAAAACACTGAAGCTTTCTTT.

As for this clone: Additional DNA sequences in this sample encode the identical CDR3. CDR3 sequence reads: CASSLVGTGNTIYF. In DNA, the CDR3 is TGTGCCAGCAGCTTAGTAGGGACTGGAAACACCATATATTTT. The rearrangement uses TRBV7-2 and TRBJ1-3; no firm D call. The germline V and J ends were trimmed by 1 base and 2 bases, with 6 bases remaining between them. CDR3 size: 14 residues. Germline CDR1 and CDR2: SGHTA and FQGNSA.

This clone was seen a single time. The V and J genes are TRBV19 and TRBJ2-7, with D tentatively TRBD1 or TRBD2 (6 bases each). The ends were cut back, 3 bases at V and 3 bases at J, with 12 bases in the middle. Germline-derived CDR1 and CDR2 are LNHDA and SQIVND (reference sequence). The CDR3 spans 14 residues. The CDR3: CASSISGGFYEQYF. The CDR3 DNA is TGTGCCAGTAGTATCTCCGGGGGCTTCTACGAGCAGTACTTC.

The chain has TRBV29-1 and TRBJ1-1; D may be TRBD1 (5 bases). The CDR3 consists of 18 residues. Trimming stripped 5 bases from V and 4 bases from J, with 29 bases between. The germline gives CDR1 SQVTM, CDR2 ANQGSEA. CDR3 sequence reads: CSVFRAFLYLFLGTEAFF. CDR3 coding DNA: TGCAGCGTTTTCAGGGCTTTCCTATATTTGTTTCTGGGCACTGAAGCTTTCTTT.

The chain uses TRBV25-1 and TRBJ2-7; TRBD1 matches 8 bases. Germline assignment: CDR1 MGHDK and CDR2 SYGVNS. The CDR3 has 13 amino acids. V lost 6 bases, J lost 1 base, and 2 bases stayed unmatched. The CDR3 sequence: CASRRQGSYEQYF. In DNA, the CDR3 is TGTGCCAGCAGGAGACAGGGGTCCTACGAGCAGTACTTC.

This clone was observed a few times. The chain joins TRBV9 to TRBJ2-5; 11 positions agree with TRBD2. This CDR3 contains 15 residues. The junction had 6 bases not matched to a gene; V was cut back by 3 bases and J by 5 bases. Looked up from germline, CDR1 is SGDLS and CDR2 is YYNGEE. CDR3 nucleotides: TGTGCCAGCAGCGAGACATTAGCGGGAGGGGAGACCCAGTACTTC. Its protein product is CASSETLAGGETQYF.

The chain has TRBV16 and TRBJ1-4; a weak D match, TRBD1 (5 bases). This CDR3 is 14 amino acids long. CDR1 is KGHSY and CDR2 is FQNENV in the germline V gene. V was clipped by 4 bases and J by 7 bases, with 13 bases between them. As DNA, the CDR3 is TGTGCCAGCAGCCCTTCTTCCGGGGCTGAAAAACTGTTTTTT. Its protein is CASSPSSGAEKLFF.

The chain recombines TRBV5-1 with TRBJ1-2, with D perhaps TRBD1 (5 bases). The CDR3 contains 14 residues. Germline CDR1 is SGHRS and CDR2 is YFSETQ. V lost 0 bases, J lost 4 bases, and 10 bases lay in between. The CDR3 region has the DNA TGCGCCAGCAGCTTGGGAGGGAGGGGCTATGGCTACACCTTC. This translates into CASSLGGRGYGYTF.

The DNA of the CDR3 is TGTGCCATCGCCCTGGATCCTAGGGACGAGCAGTACTTC. It specifies CAIALDPRDEQYF. V and J are TRBV10-3 and TRBJ2-7; D gene unclear. The germline V gene encodes CDR1 ENHRY and CDR2 SYGVKD. The CDR3 contains 13 residues. Trimming left V 8 bases short and J 5 bases short, with 16 bases between.

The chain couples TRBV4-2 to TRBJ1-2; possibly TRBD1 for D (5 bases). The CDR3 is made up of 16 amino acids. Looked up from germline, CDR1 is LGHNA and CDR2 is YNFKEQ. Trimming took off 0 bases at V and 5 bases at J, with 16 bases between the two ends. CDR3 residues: CASSQDFGTPGYGYTF. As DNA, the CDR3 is TGTGCCAGCAGCCAAGATTTCGGGACGCCAGGATATGGCTACACCTTC.